The clone carrying this T cell receptor (beta chain) was picked up a small number of times. Its antigen is as yet unknown. This entry comes from a study of T cells in Graves' hyperthyroidism and ophthalmopathy. Overall study context: Initial diagnosis, before any treatment, was when peripheral blood was collected. Findings of the study overall: Ophthalmopathy was told apart from stable hyperthyroidism by a 13 V-J model.

The CDR3 has 14 residues. Trimming cost V 2 bases and J 6 bases, with 15 bases left between them. Per germline, CDR1 SGHKS and CDR2 YYEKEE (reference sequence). The source material, RNA transcripts, was used to amplify TCR beta CDR3 regions. Researchers ran a first-round RT-PCR on the TCR CDR3 using the HTBI primer set. TCRdb itself ran the multiplex PCR reads through MiXCR, one entry per CDR3 protein. Of some 570,000 distinct CDR3 sequences in the sample, approximately 14% were seen once. Sequenced input: blood. The TCR comes from a woman aged 18-30 years with Graves' ophthalmopathy. This chain uses TRBV5-5 with TRBJ2-7; D is possibly TRBD2 (5 bases). The CDR3 region has the DNA TGTGCCAGCAGCTTTTCACCTTTAGAGGGCGAGCAGTACTTC. Amino acids: CASSFSPLEGEQYF.